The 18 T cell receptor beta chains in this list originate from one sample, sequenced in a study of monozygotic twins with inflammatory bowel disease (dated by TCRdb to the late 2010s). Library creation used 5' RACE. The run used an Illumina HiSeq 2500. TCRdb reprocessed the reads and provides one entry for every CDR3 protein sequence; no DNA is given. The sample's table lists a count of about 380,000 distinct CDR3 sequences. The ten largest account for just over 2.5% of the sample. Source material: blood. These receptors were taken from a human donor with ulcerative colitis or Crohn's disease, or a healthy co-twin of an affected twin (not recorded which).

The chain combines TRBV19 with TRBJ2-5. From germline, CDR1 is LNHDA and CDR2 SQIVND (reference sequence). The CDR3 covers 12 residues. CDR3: CASSIERETQYF.

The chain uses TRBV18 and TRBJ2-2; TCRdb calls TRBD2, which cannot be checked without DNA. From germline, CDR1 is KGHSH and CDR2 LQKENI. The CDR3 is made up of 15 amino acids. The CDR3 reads CASSPEGGGTGELFF.

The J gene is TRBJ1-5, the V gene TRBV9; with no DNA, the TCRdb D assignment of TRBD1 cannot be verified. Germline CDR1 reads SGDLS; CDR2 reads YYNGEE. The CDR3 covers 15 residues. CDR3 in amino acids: CASSVDWTVNQPQHF.

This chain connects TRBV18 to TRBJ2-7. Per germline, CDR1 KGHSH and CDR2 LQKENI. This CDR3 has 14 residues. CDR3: CASSGMLRTYEQYF.

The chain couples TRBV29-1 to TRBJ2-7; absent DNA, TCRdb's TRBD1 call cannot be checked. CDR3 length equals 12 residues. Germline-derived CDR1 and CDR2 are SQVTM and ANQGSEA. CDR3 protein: CSVENRAYEQYF.

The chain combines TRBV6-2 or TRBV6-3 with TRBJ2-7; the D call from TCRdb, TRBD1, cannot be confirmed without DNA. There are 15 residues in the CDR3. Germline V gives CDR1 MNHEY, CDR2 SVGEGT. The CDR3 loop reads CASSPTVFTAYEQYF.

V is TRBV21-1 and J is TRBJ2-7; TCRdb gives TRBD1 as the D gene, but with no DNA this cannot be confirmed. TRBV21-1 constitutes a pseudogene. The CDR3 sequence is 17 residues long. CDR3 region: CASSRRYPGTEHYEQYF.

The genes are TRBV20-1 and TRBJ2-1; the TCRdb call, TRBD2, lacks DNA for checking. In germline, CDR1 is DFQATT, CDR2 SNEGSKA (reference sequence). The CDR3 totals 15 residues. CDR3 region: CSAIPLAGANNEQFF.

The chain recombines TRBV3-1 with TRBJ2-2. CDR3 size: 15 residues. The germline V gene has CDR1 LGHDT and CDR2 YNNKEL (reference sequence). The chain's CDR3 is CASSQNRANTGELFF. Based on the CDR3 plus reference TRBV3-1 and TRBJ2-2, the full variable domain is DTAVSQTPKYLVTQMGNDKSIKCEQNLGHDTMYWYKQDSKKFLKIMFSYNNKELIINETVPNRFSPKSPDKAHLNLHINSLELGDSAVYFCASSQNRANTGELFFGEGSRLTVL.

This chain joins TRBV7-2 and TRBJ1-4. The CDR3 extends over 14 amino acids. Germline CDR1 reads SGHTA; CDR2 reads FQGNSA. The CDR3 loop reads CASTPQRASEKLFF. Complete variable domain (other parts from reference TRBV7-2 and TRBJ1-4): GAGVSQSPSNKVTEKGKDVELRCDPISGHTALYWYRQSLGQGLEFLIYFQGNSAPDKSGLPSDRFSAERTGGSVSTLTIQRTQQEDSAVYLCASTPQRASEKLFFGSGTQLSVL.

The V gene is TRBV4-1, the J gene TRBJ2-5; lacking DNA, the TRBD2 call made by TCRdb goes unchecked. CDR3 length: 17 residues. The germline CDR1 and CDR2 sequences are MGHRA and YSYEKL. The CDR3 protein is CASSQERSGGYQETQYF.

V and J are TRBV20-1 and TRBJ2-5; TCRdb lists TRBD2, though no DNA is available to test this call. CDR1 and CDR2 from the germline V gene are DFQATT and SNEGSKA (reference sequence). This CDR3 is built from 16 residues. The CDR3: CSASAGLAGIQETQYF.

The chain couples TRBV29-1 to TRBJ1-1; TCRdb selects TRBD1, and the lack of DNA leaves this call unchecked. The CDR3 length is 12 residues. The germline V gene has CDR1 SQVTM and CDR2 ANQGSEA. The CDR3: CSVDTGTTEAFF.

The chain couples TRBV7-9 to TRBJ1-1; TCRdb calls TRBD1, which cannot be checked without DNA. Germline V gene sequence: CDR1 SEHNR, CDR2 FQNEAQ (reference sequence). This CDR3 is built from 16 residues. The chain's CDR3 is CASSRRQGLSNTEAFF. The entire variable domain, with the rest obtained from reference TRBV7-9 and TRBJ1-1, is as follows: DTGVSQNPRHKITKRGQNVTFRCDPISEHNRLYWYRQTLGQGPEFLTYFQNEAQLEKSRLLSDRFSAERPKGSFSTLEIQRTEQGDSAMYLCASSRRQGLSNTEAFFGQGTRLTVV.

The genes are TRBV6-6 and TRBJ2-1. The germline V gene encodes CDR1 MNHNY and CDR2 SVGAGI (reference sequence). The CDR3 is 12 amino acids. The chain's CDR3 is CASSYEVGEQFF.

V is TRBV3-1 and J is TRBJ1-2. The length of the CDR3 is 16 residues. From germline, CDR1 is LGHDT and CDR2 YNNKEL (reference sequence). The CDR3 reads CASSQDGRAANYGYTF.

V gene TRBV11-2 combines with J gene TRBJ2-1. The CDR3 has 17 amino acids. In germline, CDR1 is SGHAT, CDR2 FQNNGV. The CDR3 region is CASSLDRGFRSYNEQFF.

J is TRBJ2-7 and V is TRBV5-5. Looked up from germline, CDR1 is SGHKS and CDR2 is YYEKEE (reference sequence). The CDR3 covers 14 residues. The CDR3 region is CASSLQGGPYEQYF.